This T cell receptor (beta chain) was observed in a study of blood T cell repertoires in COVID-19. The overall study: Sites in the United States, Italy and Spain provided acute and convalescent COVID-19 samples. The cDNA or gDNA used as material had been derived from T cells, B-cell-depleted T cells, or PBMCs.

Individuals drawn from 20 to 25 US areas were about 18 to 90 years old. Some clones are missing from TCRdb's copy, which holds only in-frame ones; the method was immunoSEQ multiplex PCR. The data contain roughly 260,000 clones, 75% to 90% of them singletons. Germline lookup yields CDR1 KGHDR and CDR2 SFDVKD. The CDR3 has 18 amino acids. Trimming took 4 bases from V and 0 from J, leaving 18 bases between them. The rearrangement links TRBV24-1 to TRBJ1-5; D is ambiguous. The receptor was derived from a woman aged 45-65 years who had recovered from COVID-19. Source material: PBMCs or T cells enriched from blood (not recorded which). The CDR3 DNA follows: TGTGCCACCAGTGAAGGCCCCCGTCAGCGACGTAGCAATCAGCCCCAGCATTTT. This codes for CATSEGPRQRRSNQPQHF.